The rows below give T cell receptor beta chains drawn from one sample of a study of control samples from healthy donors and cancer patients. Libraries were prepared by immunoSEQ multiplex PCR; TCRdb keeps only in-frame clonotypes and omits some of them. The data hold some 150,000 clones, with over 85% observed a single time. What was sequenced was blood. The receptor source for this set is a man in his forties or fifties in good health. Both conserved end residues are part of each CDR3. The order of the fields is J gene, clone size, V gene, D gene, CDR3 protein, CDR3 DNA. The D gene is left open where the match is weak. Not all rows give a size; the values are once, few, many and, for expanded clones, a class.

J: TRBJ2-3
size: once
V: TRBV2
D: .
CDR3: CASSVGDTQYF
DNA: TGTGCCAGCAGTGTAGGGGATACGCAGTATTTT

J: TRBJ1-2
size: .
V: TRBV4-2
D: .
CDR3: CASSQDPWDGYTF
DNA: TGTGCCAGCAGCCAAGACCCGTGGGATGGCTACACCTTC

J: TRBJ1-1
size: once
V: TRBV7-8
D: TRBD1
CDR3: CASVGQGGDTEAFF
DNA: TGTGCCAGCGTCGGGCAGGGGGGGGACACTGAAGCTTTCTTT

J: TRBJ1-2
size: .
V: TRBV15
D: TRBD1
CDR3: CATSRGTGAYGYTF
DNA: TGTGCCACCAGCAGGGGGACAGGAGCCTATGGCTACACCTTC

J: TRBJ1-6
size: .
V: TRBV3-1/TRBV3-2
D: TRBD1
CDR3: CASSQTGVRSPLHF
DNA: TGTGCCAGCAGCCAAACAGGGGTGCGGTCACCCCTCCACTTT

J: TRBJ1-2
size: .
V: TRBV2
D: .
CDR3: CASTAARPNYGYTF
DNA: TGTGCCAGCACGGCAGCGCGCCCTAACTATGGCTACACCTTC

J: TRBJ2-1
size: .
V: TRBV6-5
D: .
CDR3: CASTNPGGANEQFF
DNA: TGTGCCAGCACCAACCCCGGAGGGGCCAATGAGCAGTTCTTC

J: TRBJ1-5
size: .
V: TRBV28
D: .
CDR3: CASSFTPGAEVPQHF
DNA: TGTGCCAGCAGTTTTACCCCAGGGGCAGAGGTGCCCCAGCATTTT

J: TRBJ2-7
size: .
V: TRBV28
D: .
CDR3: CASSPNRRAGLTYEQYF
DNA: TGTGCCAGCAGTCCTAACCGGCGAGCGGGCCTTACCTACGAGCAGTACTTC

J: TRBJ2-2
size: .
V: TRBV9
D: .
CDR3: CASSAGTQGGNTGELFF
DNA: TGTGCCAGCAGCGCCGGGACCCAAGGGGGGAACACCGGGGAGCTGTTTTTT

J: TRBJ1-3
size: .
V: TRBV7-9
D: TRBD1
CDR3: CASSSGQGDGNTIYF
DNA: TGTGCCAGCAGCTCCGGACAGGGGGACGGAAACACCATATATTTT

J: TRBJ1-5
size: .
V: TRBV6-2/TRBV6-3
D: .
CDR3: CASSYDGGATQPQHF
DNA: TGTGCCAGCAGTTACGACGGGGGCGCGACTCAGCCCCAGCATTTT

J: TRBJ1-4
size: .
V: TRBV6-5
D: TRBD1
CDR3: CASSSGQGTNEKLFF
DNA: TGTGCCAGCAGTTCAGGACAGGGAACTAATGAAAAACTGTTTTTT

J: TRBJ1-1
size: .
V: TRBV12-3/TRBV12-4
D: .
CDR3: CASRPRDNTEAFF
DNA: TGTGCCAGCAGGCCCCGGGACAACACTGAAGCTTTCTTT

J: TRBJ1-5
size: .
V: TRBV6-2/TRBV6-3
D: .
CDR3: CASSYGQSSNQPQHF
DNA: TGTGCCAGCAGTTACGGACAGTCTAGCAATCAGCCCCAGCATTTT

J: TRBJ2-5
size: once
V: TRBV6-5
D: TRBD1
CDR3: CASSWDGTGEETQYF
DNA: TGTGCCAGCAGTTGGGACGGGACAGGGGAAGAGACCCAGTACTTC

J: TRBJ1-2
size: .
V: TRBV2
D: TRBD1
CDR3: CASSGDRGQIYGYTF
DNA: TGTGCCAGCAGTGGAGACAGGGGACAAATATATGGCTACACCTTC

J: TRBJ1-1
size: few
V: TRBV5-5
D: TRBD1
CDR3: CASSLDDRGEAFF
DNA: TGTGCCAGCAGCTTGGACGACAGGGGTGAAGCTTTCTTT

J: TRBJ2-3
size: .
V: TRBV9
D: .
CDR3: CASSVAVGPDRDTQYF
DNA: TGTGCCAGCAGCGTAGCCGTGGGACCCGACCGAGATACGCAGTATTTT

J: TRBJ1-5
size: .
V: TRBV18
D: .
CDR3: CASSEGLTGSNQPQHF
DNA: TGTGCCAGCTCGGAGGGCCTTACGGGGAGCAATCAGCCCCAGCATTTT

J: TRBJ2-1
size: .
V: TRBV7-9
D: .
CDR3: CASSLAGGLRNEQFF
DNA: TGTGCCAGCAGCTTAGCGGGGGGGCTTCGTAATGAGCAGTTCTTC

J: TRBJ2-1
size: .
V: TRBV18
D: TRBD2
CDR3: CASSPGLAGSYNEQFF
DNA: TGTGCCAGCTCACCCGGACTAGCGGGATCCTACAATGAGCAGTTCTTC

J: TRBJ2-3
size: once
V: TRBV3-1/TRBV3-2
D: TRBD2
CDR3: CASSPQAGGLIFTDTQYF
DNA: TGTGCCAGCAGCCCCCAGGCGGGGGGCCTAATCTTCACAGATACGCAGTATTTT

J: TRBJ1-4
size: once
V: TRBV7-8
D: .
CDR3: CASSLVGGQSEKLFF
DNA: TGTGCCAGCAGCTTAGTTGGAGGACAAAGTGAAAAACTGTTTTTT

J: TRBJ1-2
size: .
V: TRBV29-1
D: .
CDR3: CSDERGTYGYTF
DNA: TGCAGCGACGAGCGGGGTACCTATGGCTACACCTTC

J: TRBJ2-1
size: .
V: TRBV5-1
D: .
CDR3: CASSFRDLSNEQFF
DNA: TGCGCCAGCAGCTTTAGGGACTTAAGCAATGAGCAGTTCTTC

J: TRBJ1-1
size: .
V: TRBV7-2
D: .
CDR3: CASSPRRTNTEAFF
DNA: TGTGCCAGCAGCCCCCGGCGGACGAACACTGAAGCTTTCTTT

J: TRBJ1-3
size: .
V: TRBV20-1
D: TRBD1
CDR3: CSASHRQGARGNTIYF
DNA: TGCAGTGCTAGTCATCGACAGGGGGCCCGCGGAAACACCATATATTTT

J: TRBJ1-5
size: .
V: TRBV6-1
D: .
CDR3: CASSDDGHYSNQPQHF
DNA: TGTGCCAGCAGTGACGACGGCCATTATAGCAATCAGCCCCAGCATTTT

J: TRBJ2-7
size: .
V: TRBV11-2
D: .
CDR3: CASSPGRAYEQYF
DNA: TGTGCCAGCAGCCCAGGAAGGGCCTACGAGCAGTACTTC

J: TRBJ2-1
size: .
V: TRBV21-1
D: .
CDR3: CASSKALCGANEQFF
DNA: TGTGCCAGCAGCAAAGCGCTTTGTGGGGCCAATGAGCAGTTCTTC

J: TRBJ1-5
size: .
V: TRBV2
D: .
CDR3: CASTGQLSNQPQHF
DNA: TGTGCCAGCACTGGACAGCTTAGCAATCAGCCCCAGCATTTT

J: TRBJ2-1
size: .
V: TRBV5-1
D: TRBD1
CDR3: CASSSGTGRGNEQFF
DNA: TGCGCCAGCAGCTCCGGGACAGGGAGGGGTAATGAGCAGTTCTTC

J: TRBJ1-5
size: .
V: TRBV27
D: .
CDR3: CASRERGSQPQHF
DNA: TGTGCCAGCAGGGAAAGGGGGTCTCAGCCCCAGCATTTT

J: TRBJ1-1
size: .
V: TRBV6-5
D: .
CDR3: CASSYNEDTMNTEAFF
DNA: TGTGCCAGCAGTTACAACGAAGACACCATGAACACTGAAGCTTTCTTT

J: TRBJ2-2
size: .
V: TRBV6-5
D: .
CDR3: CASSQNTGELFF
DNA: TGTGCCAGCAGTCAAAATACCGGGGAGCTGTTTTTT

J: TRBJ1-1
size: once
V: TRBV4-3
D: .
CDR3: CASSSLRGGGPTEAFF
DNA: TGCGCCAGCAGCTCACTCCGGGGAGGAGGACCCACTGAAGCTTTCTTT

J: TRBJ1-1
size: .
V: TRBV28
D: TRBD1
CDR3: CASSPQGALSHEAFF
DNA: TGTGCCAGCAGTCCACAGGGGGCGCTAAGTCATGAAGCTTTCTTT

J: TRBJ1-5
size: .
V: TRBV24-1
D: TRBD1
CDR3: CATSEGGQGGNQPQHF
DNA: TGTGCCACCAGTGAGGGGGGACAGGGTGGCAATCAGCCCCAGCATTTT

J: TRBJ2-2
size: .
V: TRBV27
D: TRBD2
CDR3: CASSLYGTISTGELFF
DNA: TGTGCCAGCAGTTTATATGGGACTATATCGACCGGGGAGCTGTTTTTT

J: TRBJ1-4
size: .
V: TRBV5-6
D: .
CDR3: CASSLWVGMGASNEKLFF
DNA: TGTGCCAGCAGTCTGTGGGTCGGGATGGGAGCCTCTAATGAAAAACTGTTTTTT

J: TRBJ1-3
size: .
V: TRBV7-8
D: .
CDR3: CASSSASIFRSGNTIYF
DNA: TGTGCCAGCAGCTCCGCATCAATATTCCGCTCTGGAAACACCATATATTTT

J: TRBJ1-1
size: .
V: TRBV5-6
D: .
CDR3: CASSRGTDMNTEAFF
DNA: TGTGCCAGCAGCCGGGGGACTGATATGAACACTGAAGCTTTCTTT

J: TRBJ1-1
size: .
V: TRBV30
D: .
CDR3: CAWSRGMNTEAFF
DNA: TGTGCCTGGAGTCGGGGGATGAACACTGAAGCTTTCTTT

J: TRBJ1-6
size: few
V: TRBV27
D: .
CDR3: CASGTGNNSPLHF
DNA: TGTGCCAGTGGGACGGGGAATAATTCACCCCTCCACTTT

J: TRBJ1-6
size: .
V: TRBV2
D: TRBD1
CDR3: CASSGRTGGNSPLHF
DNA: TGTGCCAGCAGTGGGCGGACAGGTGGTAATTCACCCCTCCACTTT

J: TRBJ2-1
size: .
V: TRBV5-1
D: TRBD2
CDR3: CASSKTSGAYNEQFF
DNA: TGCGCCAGCAGCAAGACTAGCGGGGCTTACAATGAGCAGTTCTTC

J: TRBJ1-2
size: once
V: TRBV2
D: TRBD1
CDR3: CASRPGQGGYGYTF
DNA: TGTGCCAGCAGGCCGGGACAGGGGGGCTATGGCTACACCTTC

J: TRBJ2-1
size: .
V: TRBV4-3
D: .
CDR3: CASSQDTRPPNEQFF
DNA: TGCGCCAGCAGCCAAGATACCCGGCCCCCCAATGAGCAGTTCTTC

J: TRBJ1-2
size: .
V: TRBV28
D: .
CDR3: CASSSPPDYYGYTF
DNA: TGTGCCAGCAGTTCCCCCCCAGACTACTATGGCTACACCTTC

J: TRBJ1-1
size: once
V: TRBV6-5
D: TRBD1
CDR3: CASSYNRGPNTEAFF
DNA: TGTGCCAGCAGTTATAACAGGGGGCCGAACACTGAAGCTTTCTTT

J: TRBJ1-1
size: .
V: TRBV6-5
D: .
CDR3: CASQVATGNTEAFF
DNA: TGTGCCAGCCAGGTCGCCACGGGTAACACTGAAGCTTTCTTT

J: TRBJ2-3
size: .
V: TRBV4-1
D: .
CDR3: CASSQGPGDFTDTQYF
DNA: TGCGCCAGCAGCCAAGGACCCGGGGACTTCACAGATACGCAGTATTTT

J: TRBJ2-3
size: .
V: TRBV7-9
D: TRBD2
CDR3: CASSAPRGASGGADTQYF
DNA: TGTGCCAGCAGCGCTCCGAGGGGGGCTAGCGGGGGCGCAGATACGCAGTATTTT

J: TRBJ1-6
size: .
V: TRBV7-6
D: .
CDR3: CASSLRDTSGVYNSPLHF
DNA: TGTGCCAGCAGCTTACGGGACACAAGTGGCGTCTATAATTCACCCCTCCACTTT